This TCR beta chain stems from a study of T cells in Graves' hyperthyroidism and ophthalmopathy. Study as a whole: Blood from the periphery was taken at initial diagnosis, before any treatment. Whole-study findings and limits: For ophthalmopathy, model prediction preceded onset by a median 6.5 months. Separating ophthalmopathy from stable hyperthyroidism was achieved by a 13 V-J model.

Details on this clonotype: The antigen remains unidentified.

Amplified TCR beta CDR3 regions came from RNA transcripts. During a first-round RT-PCR of the TCR CDR3, the HTBI primer set was used. TCRdb called the multiplex PCR reads again in MiXCR, with one record for every CDR3 protein. The table lists under 300,000 distinct CDR3 sequences, 12% to 15% of them singletons. In germline, CDR1 is SGDLS, CDR2 YYNGEE. Trimming stripped 3 bases from V and 3 bases from J, with 19 bases between. The CDR3 covers 16 residues. The sequencing input was blood. V usage is TRBV9 and J usage is TRBJ2-7; possible D gene TRBD1, 6 bases. This sequence originates from a woman between 45 and 65 years old with Graves' hyperthyroidism that later progressed to Graves' ophthalmopathy. CDR3 protein: CASSEHDRDKDYEQYF. As DNA, the CDR3 is TGTGCCAGCAGCGAACATGACCGGGACAAAGACTACGAGCAGTACTTC.